These 9 T cell receptor beta chains were all obtained from the same sample, sequenced in a study of tumor-infiltrating lymphocytes in primary liver carcinoma. The tissue used was unsorted bulk material of about 19-30 mg. RNA and DNA were co-extracted from it with the AllPrep DNA/RNA mini kit. With a constant-region primer, TCR beta cDNA was made from 450 to 550 ng of total RNA. Investigators got TCR beta libraries out of three nested multiplex PCR rounds, done with slightly modified ARM-PCR. The first two PCR rounds, nine to ten cycles each, used TRBV1-TRBV30 forward primers and a C-beta reverse primer. Via MiXCR, TCRdb re-called the multiplex PCR reads, giving one row per CDR3 protein. Here the sample spans more than 30,000 distinct CDR3 sequences, around 78% being singletons. Sequencing was performed on liver tumor tissue from sampling region 5. Subset specified: tumor region T5, tumor centre. The receptors were sampled from a man in his forties with primary liver carcinoma and hepatitis B virus infection.

Within the sample, this clonotype is medium-sized. The V and J genes are TRBV12-3 or TRBV12-4 and TRBJ2-1; D gene uncertain. V gave up 1 base and J gave up 0 bases, with 10 bases separating them. There are 16 residues in the CDR3. The CDR3 here is CASSLVAASSYNEQFF. CDR3 in DNA: TGTGCCAGCAGTTTAGTGGCGGCTAGCTCCTACAATGAGCAGTTCTTC.

About this clonotype itself: As the CDR3 is not closed by the conserved phenylalanine or tryptophan, this likely results from a read error. The chain joins TRBV10-3 to TRBJ2-5; 12 positions match TRBD1. Germline lookup yields CDR1 ENHRY and CDR2 SYGVKD. V lost 4 bases and J lost 7; bases outside the gene matches: 10. The CDR3 runs to 16 residues. The CDR3 region has the DNA TGTGCCATCAGTGGAGGGACAGGGGGCGCGGGGAGGACCCAGTACCTC. This translates into CAISGGTGGAGRTQYL.

Notes on this clonotype: At one end the junction does not follow the germline gene, possibly because of a read error. The CDR3 sequence is CASRDVRSSGDTIYF. Here the CDR3 DNA reads TGCGCAAGCAGAGACGTCCGCTCCTCTGGAGACACCATATATTTT. The chain recombines TRBV5-1 with TRBJ1-3; the D is unclear. The CDR3 runs to 15 residues. Germline CDR1 and CDR2: SGHRS and YFSETQ.

Concerning this clonotype: This may come from a read error, since a much larger clone is one base off. This sequence joins TRBV4-3 and TRBJ2-1; D is possibly TRBD2 (5 bases). V gave up 0 bases and J gave up 4 bases, with 13 bases separating them. Germline V gene data show CDR1 as LGHNA and CDR2 as YSLEER. The CDR3 runs 16 residues. The CDR3 region is CASSQDGPAAYNEQFF. Written as DNA, the CDR3 is TGCGCCAGCAGCCAAGACGGACCAGCGGCATACAATGAGCAGTTCTTC.

The rearrangement joins TRBV12-3 or TRBV12-4 to TRBJ2-1; D could derive from TRBD1 or TRBD2 (5 bases each). The CDR3 covers 17 residues. V lost 5 bases and J lost 6, with 23 bases in between. CDR3 protein: CASSVRGVMGVVNEQFF. The CDR3 DNA is TGTGCCAGCAGTGTACGAGGGGTAATGGGAGTAGTCAATGAGCAGTTCTTC.

The chain recombines TRBV6-1 with TRBJ2-3; a weak D match, TRBD2 (7 bases). This CDR3 has 16 amino acids. Between the trimmed V and J ends, which lost 6 bases and 6 bases, there was a span of 22 bases. CDR1 MNHNS and CDR2 SASEGT come from the germline V gene. CDR3 in DNA: TGTGCCAGCAGCGTGGGGGGGCTTTCAGATACGGATACGCAGTATTTT. Protein: CASSVGGLSDTDTQYF.

To note about this clonotype: The germline gene is not matched at one end of the junction; a read error may be the cause. The rearrangement joins TRBV9 to TRBJ2-6; D possibly corresponds to TRBD1 (5 bases). The CDR3 loop spans 14 amino acids. CDR1 and CDR2 (germline): SGDLS, YYNGEE. The CDR3 nucleotides read TGTGCCAGCAGCGTACAAGCAGGGTCCAACGTCCTGATTTTC. Protein: CASSVQAGSNVLIF. Full variable domain (outside the CDR3, taken from reference TRBV9 and TRBJ2-6): DSGVTQTPKHLITATGQRVTLRCSPRSGDLSVYWYQQSLDQGLQFLIQYYNGEERAKGNILERFSAQQFPDLHSELNLSSLELGDSALYFCASSVQAGSNVLIFGAGSRLTVL.

As for this clonotype: The CDR3 end shows no conserved phenylalanine or tryptophan, and so a read error is likely. The genes are TRBV11-2 and TRBJ2-7; possibly TRBD2 for D (6 bases). The CDR3 is made up of 13 amino acids. Germline CDR1 reads SGHAT; CDR2 reads FQNNGV. CDR3 sequence: CASSFGGASEQYI. The DNA for the CDR3 is TGCGCCAGCAGCTTCGGAGGGGCTAGTGAGCAGTACATC.

This clonotype was observed a handful of times. Because the CDR3 is missing its conserved closing phenylalanine or tryptophan, this is likely a read error. This chain connects TRBV29-1 to TRBJ2-7; a weak D match, TRBD2 (5 bases). CDR1 is SQVTM, CDR2 ANQGSEA, per germline. The ends were cut back, 6 bases at V and 5 bases at J, with 14 bases in the middle. The CDR3 sequence is 12 residues long. The CDR3 DNA sequence: TGCAGCGTCGCCGGGGTTTTGGACGAGCAGTACATC. Protein product: CSVAGVLDEQYI.